This is a list of T cell receptor beta chains from one sample in a study of blood T cells in healthy people across ages. Via MiXCR, TCRdb re-called the 5' RACE reads, giving one row per CDR3 protein. The sample shows 600,000 or so distinct CDR3 sequences, around 48% of them seen only once. What was sequenced was blood. These receptors were taken from an elderly man in good health. The CDR3 runs from the conserved cysteine through the conserved F or W. D genes are given only for firm matches. Some rows mark clone size as missing; the rest say once, few, many or name a class of expanded clone.

clone size: NA; J gene: TRBJ2-6; V gene: TRBV6-6; D gene: TRBD1; CDR3 protein: CASSYSTGDSGANVLTF; CDR3 DNA: TGTGCCAGCAGTTACTCTACAGGGGATTCTGGGGCCAACGTCCTGACTTTC
clone size: NA; J gene: TRBJ2-2; V gene: TRBV27; D gene: TRBD1; CDR3 protein: CASSSSRTGGAYTGELFF; CDR3 DNA: TGTGCCAGCAGCTCAAGTCGGACAGGGGGCGCTTACACCGGGGAGCTGTTTTTT
clone size: few; J gene: TRBJ1-2; V gene: TRBV5-1; D gene: NA; CDR3 protein: CASSSNRNYGYTF; CDR3 DNA: TGCGCCAGCAGCTCGAACAGGAATTATGGCTACACCTTC
clone size: NA; J gene: TRBJ1-5; V gene: TRBV10-3; D gene: NA; CDR3 protein: CAISEAEPQHF; CDR3 DNA: TGTGCCATCAGTGAAGCAGAGCCCCAGCATTTT
clone size: NA; J gene: TRBJ2-7; V gene: TRBV20-1; D gene: NA; CDR3 protein: CSARDGLSDGRRPYEQYF; CDR3 DNA: TGCAGTGCTAGAGATGGGTTGAGTGACGGCCGGAGGCCCTACGAGCAGTACTTC
clone size: NA; J gene: TRBJ1-4; V gene: TRBV2; D gene: NA; CDR3 protein: CASSDLHNEKLFF; CDR3 DNA: TGTGCCAGCAGTGATTTGCATAATGAAAAACTGTTTTTT
clone size: NA; J gene: TRBJ2-5; V gene: TRBV12-3/TRBV12-4; D gene: NA; CDR3 protein: CASSFGESETQYF; CDR3 DNA: TGTGCCAGCAGTTTTGGGGAGTCGGAGACCCAGTACTTC
clone size: NA; J gene: TRBJ1-4; V gene: TRBV9; D gene: TRBD1; CDR3 protein: CASSPRGLRTNEKLFF; CDR3 DNA: TGTGCCAGCAGCCCTAGGGGGCTAAGAACTAATGAAAAACTGTTTTTT
clone size: NA; J gene: TRBJ1-2; V gene: TRBV10-3; D gene: NA; CDR3 protein: CAISESGGLDGYTF; CDR3 DNA: TGTGCCATCAGTGAGTCAGGAGGGCTCGATGGCTACACCTTC
clone size: few; J gene: TRBJ2-5; V gene: TRBV24-1; D gene: NA; CDR3 protein: CATSDPGEAQETQYF; CDR3 DNA: TGTGCCACCAGTGACCCCGGCGAGGCGCAAGAGACCCAGTACTTC
clone size: NA; J gene: TRBJ1-2; V gene: TRBV29-1; D gene: NA; CDR3 protein: CSVEDVPYGYTF; CDR3 DNA: TGCAGCGTTGAAGACGTCCCCTATGGCTACACCTTC
clone size: NA; J gene: TRBJ2-3; V gene: TRBV20-1; D gene: NA; CDR3 protein: CSLDSGTDTQYF; CDR3 DNA: TGCAGTCTGGACTCTGGCACAGATACGCAGTATTTT
clone size: NA; J gene: TRBJ1-1; V gene: TRBV6-5; D gene: NA; CDR3 protein: CASSYSREGGRGNTEAFF; CDR3 DNA: TGTGCCAGCAGTTACTCAAGAGAAGGTGGACGGGGGAACACTGAAGCTTTCTTT
clone size: NA; J gene: TRBJ1-1; V gene: TRBV12-3/TRBV12-4; D gene: TRBD1; CDR3 protein: CASNKGTGEAFF; CDR3 DNA: TGTGCCAGCAATAAGGGGACAGGTGAAGCTTTCTTT
clone size: few; J gene: TRBJ2-7; V gene: TRBV18; D gene: TRBD2; CDR3 protein: CASSPSSGALGYEQYF; CDR3 DNA: TGTGCCAGCTCACCATCGAGCGGGGCCTTGGGCTATGAGCAGTACTTC